This T cell receptor beta chain was captured in a study of cytomegalovirus exposure and HLA in healthy donors. Regarding the study as a whole: CMV antigen specificity was confirmed in vitro for a few CMV-associated chains.

Only in-frame clones appear in the TCRdb table, and some are missing; sequencing was by immunoSEQ multiplex PCR. The sample carries 100,000 to 150,000 clones, nearly 90% recorded once. The V gene lost 6 bases and the J gene lost 4 bases, with 19 bases spanning the gap. Germline V lookup: CDR1 LNHDA, CDR2 SQIVND (reference sequence). This CDR3 spans 15 amino acids. This clone was seen a single time. The target antigen is unknown. Specimen: PBMCs. The chain joins TRBV19 to TRBJ2-7, with a possible D match to TRBD2 (5 bases). The sequence was obtained from a woman aged 18-29 years in good health and CMV-seronegative. CDR3 nucleotides: TGTGCCAGTAGGATTACGTCGGGAAAAGGTTACGAGCAGTACTTC. It specifies CASRITSGKGYEQYF.